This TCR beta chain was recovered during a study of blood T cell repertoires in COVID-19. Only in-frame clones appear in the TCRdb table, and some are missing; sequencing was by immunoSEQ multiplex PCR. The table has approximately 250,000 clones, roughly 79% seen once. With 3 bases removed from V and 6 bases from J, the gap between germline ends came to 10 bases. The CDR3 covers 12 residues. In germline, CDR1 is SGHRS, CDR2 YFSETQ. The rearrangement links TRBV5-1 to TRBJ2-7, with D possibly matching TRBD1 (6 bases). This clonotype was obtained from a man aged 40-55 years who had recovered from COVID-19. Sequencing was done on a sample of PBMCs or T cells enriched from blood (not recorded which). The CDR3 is CASSSQGTEQYF. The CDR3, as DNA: TGCGCCAGCAGCTCACAGGGAACCGAGCAGTACTTC. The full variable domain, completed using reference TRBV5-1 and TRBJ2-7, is KAGVTQTPRYLIKTRGQQVTLSCSPISGHRSVSWYQQTPGQGLQFLFEYFSETQRNKGNFPGRFSGRQFSNSRSEMNVSTLELGDSALYLCASSSQGTEQYFGPGTRLTVT.